This T cell receptor beta chain was found in a study of control samples from healthy donors and cancer patients. This CDR3 is built from 12 residues. V was pared by 3 bases and J by 8 bases, with 7 bases between. Generated by immunoSEQ multiplex PCR, the TCRdb table keeps only in-frame clones and is missing some. The top ten hold 10% to 13% of the sample, which has 90,000 to 100,000 clones, around three quarters seen once. The sequenced sample was blood. This TCR was recovered from a woman aged 25 to 39 in good health. V usage is TRBV12-3 or TRBV12-4 and J usage is TRBJ2-2; D not certain. The CDR3, as DNA: TGTGCCAGCAGTTTGGCCAGGGGGGAGCTGTTTTTT. Translation gives CASSLARGELFF.